The TCR beta chain under discussion was sequenced for a study of blood T cell repertoires in COVID-19. Study information: Researchers got acute and convalescent COVID-19 samples from the United States, Italy and Spain.

The method was immunoSEQ multiplex PCR; TCRdb's version includes in-frame clones alone and lacks a portion of them. Among hundreds of thousands of clones listed, roughly four fifths were seen once. Losses at the gene ends were 1 base for V and 5 bases for J; bases not matched to a gene: 23. This CDR3 region has 21 residues. Germline V gene lookup returns CDR1 MGHRA and CDR2 YSYEKL. The rearrangement uses TRBV4-1 and TRBJ2-3, with 8 nucleotides matching TRBD2. The sample consisted of peripheral blood. The TCR was taken from a woman older than 75 with acute or convalescent COVID-19. CDR3 sequence: CASSQAFWAVEHRGGGDTQYF. Here the CDR3 DNA reads TGCGCCAGCAGCCAAGCATTTTGGGCGGTAGAACACCGGGGGGGCGGAGATACGCAGTATTTT.